This T cell receptor beta chain was retrieved from a study of monozygotic twins with inflammatory bowel disease (dated by TCRdb to the late 2010s). At the level of the whole study: The complete study included around 30 monozygotic twin pairs: 19 IBD-discordant Danish pairs and nine German pairs, of which four were IBD-concordant and five were IBD-discordant. Disease-associated traits were sought mainly through comparisons between IBD patients and their genetically identical healthy co-twins within discordant pairs. Each individual had, on average, about 151 000 unique TCRalpha sequences and 181 000 unique TCRbeta sequences available for analysis.

Paper-wide results and their limitations: Measured by the inverse Simpson index, TCRbeta repertoire diversity was lower in IBD patients than in their healthy co-twins. Background noise and inter-individual variability may have been introduced into the repertoires by the differing immunosuppressive treatments among patients. Repertoire similarity did not differ between concordant and discordant twins, possibly due to limited statistical power. The results gave no support for a single strong signal or clonotype linked to IBD. The analysis was unable to tell different T cell subtypes apart. Compared with healthy twins, IBD patients shared fewer clonotypes with other individuals, and the difference was most pronounced in patients with signs of disease activity.

Libraries were made using 5' RACE. Preparation of each TCR library used around 3,500 ng of total RNA. For each sample, cDNA synthesis was carried out in eight separate reactions using SMARTScribe reverse transcriptase. During cDNA synthesis, template switching introduced unique molecular identifiers that contained a 6-nucleotide sample barcode. Two nested PCRs of about 15 and 9 cycles amplified the TCRalpha and TCRbeta cDNA, and bead purification followed each PCR. Before amplification, the cDNA was both treated with uracil DNA-glycosylase and purified with the QIAquick PCR purification kit. The second PCR added Illumina TruSeq-compatible adapters along with sample-specific barcodes. Library quality and concentration were assessed using TapeStation and Qubit, and about 5 ng of each library was pooled. Sequencing of the pooled libraries was done on an Illumina HiSeq2500 single-index Rapid Run using custom sequencing primers and 2 x 100 bp reads. On the study's bioinformatics: MiGEC version 1.2.6 was used for UMI-based consensus assembly to correct PCR and sequencing errors. MiXCR version 2.1.1 was used for V(D)J alignment, clonotype assembly and CDR3 extraction. To normalise gene usage, clonotype sharing and MAIT/NKT TCR abundance, the top 1000, 10 000 and 20 000 clonotypes in each sample were analysed. After downsampling to 27 000 UMIs, diversity was calculated as the inverse Simpson index using the vegan R package. Paired Mann-Whitney U tests on discordant twin pairs were used, with Benjamini-Hochberg multiple-testing correction. The reads went through TCRdb reprocessing, and each CDR3 protein sequence gets one entry with no DNA. TCRdb, not the authors, supplied the V and J calls. The table for this sample shows 350,000 to 550,000 distinct CDR3 sequences. 2% to 3% of the sample rests with the top ten.

About this clonotype: It has no known antigen specificity.

A roughly 2.4 ml peripheral blood sample was drawn into PAXgene tubes per donor and stored at -80°C. Total RNA was isolated from whole blood with the PAXgene blood miRNA kit on an automated QIAcube, without T cell sorting. Peripheral blood from monozygotic twin pairs who were concordant or discordant for inflammatory bowel disease underwent deep TCRalpha and TCRbeta repertoire profiling using unique molecular barcoding. Smoking habits were recorded for all twin pairs, and individuals were classified as current, former or never smokers. This TCR came from a human donor with ulcerative colitis or Crohn's disease, or a healthy co-twin of an affected twin (not recorded which). Input material: blood.

The CDR3 loop reads CASSLQGGLYEQFF. The V and J segments used are TRBV12-3 or TRBV12-4 and TRBJ2-1; TCRdb's assignment of TRBD1 cannot be checked, as there is no DNA. Taken from cysteine to phenylalanine, the CDR3 has 14 residues. This entry has no DNA.